These 27 T cell receptor beta chains came from one sample sequenced in a study of blood T cell repertoires in COVID-19. Assay: immunoSEQ multiplex PCR; the TCRdb copy retains only in-frame clones and omits some. The top ten clones hold 0.95% to 1% of a sample with 380,000 or so clones, approximately 88% of them seen once. The sequenced sample consisted of PBMCs or T cells enriched from blood (not recorded which). The receptors come from a woman aged 25 to 39 with acute COVID-19.

The rearrangement uses TRBV5-1 and TRBJ2-5, with TRBD1 matching over 8 bases. Germline V CDR1 and CDR2: SGHRS, YFSETQ. CDR3 length: 16 amino acids. The V and J ends lost 4 bases and 1 base, in that order; junction bases with no gene match: 9. The CDR3 reads CASSGYRGEAQETQYF. CDR3 nucleotides: TGCGCCAGCAGCGGGTACAGGGGGGAGGCCCAAGAGACCCAGTACTTC.

This clone was detected only a few times. V and J are TRBV25-1 and TRBJ2-7; possibly TRBD2 for D (5 bases). V was trimmed by 7 bases and J by 2 bases, leaving 12 bases between them. This CDR3 is 13 amino acids long. In germline, CDR1 is MGHDK, CDR2 SYGVNS. CDR3 residues: CASMREIPYEQYF. The CDR3 DNA sequence: TGTGCCAGCATGAGGGAAATACCCTACGAGCAGTACTTC.

The chain has TRBV14 and TRBJ1-2, with D maybe TRBD1 (5 bases). Trimming cost V 0 bases and J 4 bases, with 9 bases left between them. Germline V gene data show CDR1 as SGHDN and CDR2 as FVKESK. CDR3 length equals 14 residues. The DNA for the CDR3 is TGTGCCAGCAGCCAAGAGTCCAGGGTCTATGGCTACACCTTC. Its translation is CASSQESRVYGYTF.

CDR3 residues: CASSAPSRGATNEKLFF. CDR3 bases: TGTGCCAGTAGTGCCCCTAGTCGGGGGGCAACTAATGAAAAACTGTTTTTT. The rearrangement joins TRBV19 to TRBJ1-4, with D tentatively TRBD1 (5 bases). Trimming pared 5 bases from V and 0 bases from J, leaving 16 bases between. Per germline, CDR1 LNHDA and CDR2 SQIVND (reference sequence). The CDR3 covers 17 residues.

The rearrangement uses TRBV6-5 and TRBJ2-3; 8 nucleotides match TRBD2. V lost 6 bases to trimming and J lost 6 bases; unmatched junction nucleotides: 11. CDR3 length equals 15 residues. Germline lookup yields CDR1 MNHEY and CDR2 SVGAGI. Written as DNA, the CDR3 is TGTGCCAGCAGATCAATTCGGGGGGGCCCGGATACGCAGTATTTT. Residues: CASRSIRGGPDTQYF.

The chain carries TRBV9 and TRBJ1-3; D not resolved. V was shortened by 3 bases and J by 6 bases, with 10 bases between the two germline ends. This CDR3 region has 13 residues. Per the germline V gene, CDR1 is SGDLS and CDR2 is YYNGEE. Here the CDR3 DNA reads TGTGCCAGCAGCGGGCCGCGGGAAAACACCATATATTTT. It encodes CASSGPRENTIYF.

The J gene is TRBJ1-1, the V gene TRBV5-5; the D gene is possibly TRBD1 (6 bases). The germline V gene encodes CDR1 SGHKS and CDR2 YYEKEE (reference sequence). Trimming stripped 1 base from V and 5 bases from J, with 12 bases between. This CDR3 spans 14 amino acids. The CDR3: CASSLTGRNTEAFF. For the CDR3, the DNA is TGTGCCAGCAGCTTGACAGGGCGGAATACTGAAGCTTTCTTT.

This rearrangement joins TRBV3-1 (or the pseudogene TRBV3-2) to TRBJ1-4, with D hard to call. This CDR3 region has 15 residues. Trimming took 3 bases from V and 7 from J, leaving 15 bases between them. The V gene's germline CDR1 is LGHDT and CDR2 YNNKEL (reference sequence). The CDR3 sequence is CASSHSGIRSEKLFF. Written as DNA, the CDR3 is TGTGCCAGCAGCCATTCCGGGATTAGGAGTGAAAAACTGTTTTTT.

This clone has a single count. J is TRBJ2-7 and V is TRBV2; perhaps TRBD2 as D (6 bases). This CDR3 comprises 15 residues. V was trimmed by 7 bases and J by 3 bases, leaving 19 bases between them. Germline V gene data show CDR1 as SNHLY and CDR2 as FYNNEI. This CDR3 reads CASTDPSGEGYEQYF. The CDR3 bases are TGTGCCAGCACCGACCCGTCGGGGGAAGGCTACGAGCAGTACTTC.

The chain uses TRBV9 and TRBJ2-7, with a tentative D call TRBD2 (7 bases). The CDR3 has 14 residues. Per germline, CDR1 SGDLS and CDR2 YYNGEE. V lost 1 base and J 6 bases, leaving 14 bases between the germline ends. Written as DNA, the CDR3 is TGTGCCAGCAGCGTATGGGGGGGCCAGGGCGAGCAGTACTTC. As protein: CASSVWGGQGEQYF.

This chain uses TRBV13 with TRBJ2-1; TRBD2 aligns across 8 bases. The CDR3 has 13 residues. V shed 2 bases, J shed 10 bases, and the junction held 4 bases outside the gene matches. Germline CDR1 is PRHDT and CDR2 is FYEKMQ (reference sequence). CDR3 DNA sequence: TGTGCCAGCAGCTTACACCGGGGGGGCGAGCAGTTCTTC. As protein: CASSLHRGGEQFF.

This clone was recorded only once. The chain employs TRBV2 and TRBJ2-5, with D possibly matching TRBD1 (5 bases). This CDR3 comprises 14 residues. V was shortened by 6 bases and J by 2 bases, with 13 bases between the two germline ends. Germline CDR1 and CDR2: SNHLY and FYNNEI. The CDR3 loop reads CASRAGSVQETQYF. The CDR3 coding sequence is TGTGCCAGCAGGGCAGGGTCAGTTCAAGAGACCCAGTACTTC. The full variable domain, with the rest looked up from reference TRBV2 and TRBJ2-5, is EPEVTQTPSHQVTQMGQEVILRCVPISNHLYFYWYRQILGQKVEFLVSFYNNEISEKSEIFDDQFSVERPDGSNFTLKIRSTKLEDSAMYFCASRAGSVQETQYFGPGTRLLVL.

This clone was counted a single time. V and J are TRBV7-9 and TRBJ1-6, with no clear D. Trimming removed 1 base at V and 7 bases at J, with 11 bases between. CDR3 size: 15 residues. CDR1 is SEHNR and CDR2 is FQNEAQ in the germline V gene (reference sequence). CDR3 DNA sequence: TGTGCCAGCAGCTTAGGAGGGTCGTGGAATTCACCCCTCCACTTT. Translated: CASSLGGSWNSPLHF.

The chain couples TRBV3-1 (or the pseudogene TRBV3-2) to TRBJ1-2, with TRBD1 matching over 9 bases. CDR3 length: 15 residues. The trim removed 0 bases at V and 8 bases at J, leaving 7 bases unmatched. Germline values: CDR1 LGHDT, CDR2 YNNKEL (reference sequence). DNA of the CDR3: TGTGCCAGCAGCCAAGAAGGACAGGGGATCTGGGGCTACACCTTC. Protein sequence: CASSQEGQGIWGYTF.

V gene TRBV11-2 combines with J gene TRBJ2-7; TRBD2 matches at 11 bases. This CDR3 is built from 15 residues. Germline trimming cut 4 bases from V and 6 bases from J; bases unmatched to any gene: 8. In germline, CDR1 is SGHAT, CDR2 FQNNGV. The CDR3: CASSSSLLAGVEQYF. The CDR3 nucleotides are TGTGCCAGCAGCTCATCTTTACTAGCGGGGGTCGAGCAGTACTTC.

The chain carries TRBV10-2 and TRBJ1-2; TRBD1 matches 10 bases. This CDR3 contains 14 residues. The ends lost 7 bases at V and 6 bases at J; junction bases unmatched: 8. Germline loops: CDR1 WSHSY, CDR2 SAAADI. CDR3 DNA: TGCGCCAGCAAATGGGGAGGGACAGGGGATGGCTACACCTTC. Translated: CASKWGGTGDGYTF.

The genes are TRBV2 and TRBJ1-5; TRBD1 might be the D (6 bases). This CDR3 contains 16 residues. V shed 5 bases and J shed 3 bases, with 17 bases lying between them. CDR1 SNHLY and CDR2 FYNNEI come from the germline V gene. The CDR3 DNA is TGTGCCAGCAGTACCACGACAGGTGAAAACAATCAGCCCCAGCATTTT. Translation: CASSTTTGENNQPQHF.

The chain joins TRBV2 to TRBJ1-5; D ambiguous. V dropped 5 bases and J dropped 0 bases, with 8 bases sitting between them. Germline V gives CDR1 SNHLY, CDR2 FYNNEI. This CDR3 is 14 amino acids long. The CDR3 reads CASSLQSSNQPQHF. The CDR3 DNA follows: TGTGCCAGCAGTCTACAGTCTAGCAATCAGCCCCAGCATTTT.

The chain couples TRBV7-8 to TRBJ1-6; tentatively, D is TRBD1 (5 bases). CDR3 length: 19 amino acids. V lost 0 bases and J lost 11, with 26 bases in between. In germline, CDR1 is SGHVS, CDR2 FQNEAQ. CDR3 sequence: CASSLAFLGTPWPGAPLHF. The CDR3 DNA reads as TGTGCCAGCAGCTTAGCGTTTTTAGGGACTCCTTGGCCAGGAGCACCCCTCCACTTT.

The chain employs TRBV2 and TRBJ1-4, with D tentatively TRBD1 (5 bases). Trimming left V 4 bases short and J 5 bases short, with 14 bases between. Germline values: CDR1 SNHLY, CDR2 FYNNEI. This CDR3 has 15 amino acids. The CDR3 protein is CASSATGTSNEKLFF. The CDR3 DNA reads TGTGCCAGCAGTGCCACCGGGACTTCCAATGAAAAACTGTTTTTT.

The chain has TRBV7-9 and TRBJ1-5; the D gene is possibly TRBD1 (5 bases). Germline lookup yields CDR1 SEHNR and CDR2 FQNEAQ (reference sequence). The V and J ends lost 6 bases and 6 bases respectively, with 21 bases between them. The CDR3 loop spans 16 amino acids. The CDR3 region has the DNA TGTGCCAGCAGGTCAACAATCCGGGGGGAAGGTCAGCCCCAGCATTTT. Translating gives CASRSTIRGEGQPQHF.

With regard to this clone: A much larger clonotype is one base distant, so this may be a read error. The CDR3 is CASSSSGGAYEQYF. The CDR3, as DNA: TGTGCCAGCAGCTCTAGCGGGGGGGCCTACGAGCAGTACTTC. The V gene is TRBV9, the J gene TRBJ2-7; TRBD2 matches at 12 bases. In germline, CDR1 is SGDLS, CDR2 YYNGEE. Trimming removed 4 bases from V and 2 bases from J; junction bases left unmatched: 1. This CDR3 contains 14 residues.

This rearrangement joins TRBV6-1 to TRBJ2-5; possible D gene TRBD2, 6 bases. The CDR3 is 14 residues long. Per the germline V gene, CDR1 is MNHNS and CDR2 is SASEGT. The V gene lost 1 base and the J gene lost 5 bases, with 11 bases spanning the gap. The CDR3 DNA reads as TGTGCCAGCAGTGAAGTGCGGGGTGGGGAGACCCAGTACTTC. It codes for CASSEVRGGETQYF.

This chain links TRBV2 with TRBJ2-5; 7 bases are a match to TRBD2. There are 15 residues in the CDR3. The V gene's germline CDR1 is SNHLY and CDR2 FYNNEI. The ends lost 7 bases at V and 5 bases at J; junction bases unmatched: 13. CDR3 sequence (DNA): TGTGCCAGCATGGGAGGGGACTATTCCAGGGAGACCCAGTACTTC. Translating gives CASMGGDYSRETQYF.

The chain employs TRBV12-3 or TRBV12-4 and TRBJ2-3; D is ambiguous. This CDR3 has 12 amino acids. Trimming pared 6 bases from V and 0 bases from J, leaving 4 bases between. In DNA form, the CDR3 reads TGTGCCAGCAGGGCTAGCACAGATACGCAGTATTTT. It specifies CASRASTDTQYF.

The V gene is TRBV21-1, the J gene TRBJ2-7; the table calls TRBD2, which could not be checked here. TRBV21-1 is listed as a pseudogene. This CDR3 spans 11 amino acids. CDR3 residues: CASTTIYEQYF. The DNA of the CDR3 is TGTGCCAGCACCACTATTTACGAGCAGTACTTC.

This rearrangement joins TRBV6-5 to TRBJ1-1, with a possible D match to TRBD1 (5 bases). V lost 8 bases to trimming and J lost 4 bases, with 8 bases between them. Germline values: CDR1 MNHEY, CDR2 SVGAGI. CDR3 size: 11 residues. CDR3 sequence: CASVGVTEAFF. The CDR3 DNA follows: TGTGCCAGCGTAGGGGTCACTGAAGCTTTCTTT.